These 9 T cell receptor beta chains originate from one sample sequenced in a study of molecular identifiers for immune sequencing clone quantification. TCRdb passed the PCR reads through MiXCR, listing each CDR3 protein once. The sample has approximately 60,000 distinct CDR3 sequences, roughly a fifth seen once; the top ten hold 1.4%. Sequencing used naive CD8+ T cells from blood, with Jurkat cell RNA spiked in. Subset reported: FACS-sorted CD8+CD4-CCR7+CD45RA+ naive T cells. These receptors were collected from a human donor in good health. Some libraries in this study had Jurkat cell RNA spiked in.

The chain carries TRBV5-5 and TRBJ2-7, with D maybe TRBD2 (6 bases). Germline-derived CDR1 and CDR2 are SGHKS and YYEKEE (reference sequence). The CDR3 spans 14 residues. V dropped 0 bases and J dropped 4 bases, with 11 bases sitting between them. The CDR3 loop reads CASSLAASVYEQYF. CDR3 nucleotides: TGTGCCAGCAGCTTGGCTGCTAGCGTATACGAGCAGTACTTC.

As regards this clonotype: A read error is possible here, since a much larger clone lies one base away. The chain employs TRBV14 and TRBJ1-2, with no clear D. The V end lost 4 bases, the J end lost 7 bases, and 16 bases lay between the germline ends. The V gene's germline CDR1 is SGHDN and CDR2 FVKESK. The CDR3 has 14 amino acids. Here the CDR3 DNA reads TGTGCCAGCAGCCGCGACCCTTCCCTCTTTGGCTACACCTTC. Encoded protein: CASSRDPSLFGYTF.

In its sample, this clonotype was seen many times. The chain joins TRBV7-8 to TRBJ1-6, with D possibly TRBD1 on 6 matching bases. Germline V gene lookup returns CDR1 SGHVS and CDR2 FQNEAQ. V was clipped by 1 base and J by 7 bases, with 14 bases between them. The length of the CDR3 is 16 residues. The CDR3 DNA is TGTGCCAGCAGCTTAGAGTCTGGGGGCATGAATTCACCCCTCCACTTT. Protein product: CASSLESGGMNSPLHF.

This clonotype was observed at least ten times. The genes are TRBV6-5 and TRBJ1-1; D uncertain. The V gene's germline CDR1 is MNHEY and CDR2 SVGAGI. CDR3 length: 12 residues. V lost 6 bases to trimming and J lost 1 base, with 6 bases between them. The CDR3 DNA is TGTGCCAGCAGAGCACAGAACACTGAAGCTTTCTTT. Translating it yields CASRAQNTEAFF.

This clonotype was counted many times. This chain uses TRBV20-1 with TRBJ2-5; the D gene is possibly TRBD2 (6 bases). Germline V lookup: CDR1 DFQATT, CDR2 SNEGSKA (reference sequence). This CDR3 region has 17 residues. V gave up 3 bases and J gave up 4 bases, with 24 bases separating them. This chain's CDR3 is CSASFGGAFTQRETQYF. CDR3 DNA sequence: TGCAGTGCTAGCTTCGGAGGGGCGTTCACTCAGAGAGAGACCCAGTACTTC.

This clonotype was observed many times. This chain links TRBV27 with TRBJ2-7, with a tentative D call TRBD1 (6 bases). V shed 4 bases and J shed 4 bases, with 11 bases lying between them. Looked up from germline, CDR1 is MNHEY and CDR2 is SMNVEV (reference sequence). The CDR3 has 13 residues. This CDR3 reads CASSSEQGYEQYF. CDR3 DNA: TGTGCCAGCAGTTCTGAACAGGGTTACGAGCAGTACTTC.

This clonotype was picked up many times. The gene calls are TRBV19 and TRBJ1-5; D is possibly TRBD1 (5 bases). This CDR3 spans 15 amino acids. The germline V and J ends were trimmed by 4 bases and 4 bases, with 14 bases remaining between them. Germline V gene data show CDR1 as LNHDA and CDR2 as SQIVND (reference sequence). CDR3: CASSNGQGGNQPQHF. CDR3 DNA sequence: TGTGCCAGTAGTAACGGGCAGGGAGGGAATCAGCCCCAGCATTTT.

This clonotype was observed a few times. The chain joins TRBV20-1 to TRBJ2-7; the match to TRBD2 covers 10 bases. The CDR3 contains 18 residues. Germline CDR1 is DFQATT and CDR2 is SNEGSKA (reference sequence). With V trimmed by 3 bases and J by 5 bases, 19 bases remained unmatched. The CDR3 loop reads CSASRLNPNSGRFHEQYF. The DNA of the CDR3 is TGCAGTGCTAGTCGATTGAACCCAAATAGCGGGAGGTTCCACGAGCAGTACTTC.

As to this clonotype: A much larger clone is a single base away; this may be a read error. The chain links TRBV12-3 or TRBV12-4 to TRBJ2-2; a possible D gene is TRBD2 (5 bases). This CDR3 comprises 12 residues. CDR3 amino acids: CASSRNTGELSF. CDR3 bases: TGTGCCAGCAGTCGGAACACCGGGGAGCTGTCTTTT.